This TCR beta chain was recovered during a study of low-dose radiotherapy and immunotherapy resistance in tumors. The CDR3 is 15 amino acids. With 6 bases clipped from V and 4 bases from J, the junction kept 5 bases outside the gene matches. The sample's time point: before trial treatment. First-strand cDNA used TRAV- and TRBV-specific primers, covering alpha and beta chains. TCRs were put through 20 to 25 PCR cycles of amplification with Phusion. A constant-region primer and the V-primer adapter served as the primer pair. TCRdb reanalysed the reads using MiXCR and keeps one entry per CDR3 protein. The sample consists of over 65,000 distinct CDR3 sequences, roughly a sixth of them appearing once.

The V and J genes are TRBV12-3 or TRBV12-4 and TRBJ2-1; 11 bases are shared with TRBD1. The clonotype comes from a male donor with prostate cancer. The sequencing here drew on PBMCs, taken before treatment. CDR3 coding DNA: TGTGCCAGCAGAAGGACAGGGGGCCCTTACAATGAGCAGTTCTTC. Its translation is CASRRTGGPYNEQFF.